This T cell receptor beta chain is drawn from a study of T-cell reconstitution after alpha-beta-depleted transplantation in children. Many counts were recorded for this clonotype. This sample's TCRbeta library carried unique molecular identifier barcodes. TCRdb analysed the PCR reads with MiXCR anew, one entry per CDR3 protein. The sample holds roughly 250,000 distinct CDR3 sequences, roughly 8.2% seen once. The CDR3 runs to 14 residues. Trimming stripped 5 bases from V and 2 bases from J, with 12 bases between. Sequencing was performed on PBMCs, mostly from graft donor cells, taken 180 days after TCRalphabeta/CD19-depleted stem cell transplant. The clonotype originates from a male patient younger than 18 who had a stem cell transplant for acute lymphoblastic leukemia, so the T cells may come from the graft donor. The rearrangement uses TRBV12-3 or TRBV12-4 and TRBJ1-2, with D unclear. The CDR3 nucleotides read TGTGCCAGCAGTGCCCCGATGGAGAACTATGGCTACACCTTC. It is translated as CASSAPMENYGYTF.